This T cell receptor beta chain was found in a study of control samples from healthy donors and cancer patients. Data came from immunoSEQ multiplex PCR; TCRdb stores just in-frame clones and leaves some out. The sample has about 53,000 clones, around 87% seen once. The TCR sequence derives from a man aged 55 to 70 with head and neck cancer. Specimen: PBMCs.

CDR3 in amino acids: CAISEPGHRASATLHF. CDR3 coding DNA: TGTGCCATCAGTGAGCCAGGACACAGGGCGTCTGCAACCCTCCACTTT. The genes are TRBV10-3 and TRBJ1-6; D is possibly TRBD1 (6 bases). Germline lookup yields CDR1 ENHRY and CDR2 SYGVKD. CDR3 length: 16 residues. Trimming left V 2 bases short and J 14 bases short, with 22 bases between.